This T cell receptor (beta chain) was identified in a study of breast tumors, draining lymph nodes, adjacent tissues. Overall study findings and caveats: Compared with lymph nodes, tumors were less diverse; compared with nontumor tissue, more.

TCRdb redid the calling of the multiplex PCR reads with MiXCR, one entry per CDR3 protein. Of about 230,000 distinct CDR3 sequences listed, about 30% are singletons. V lost 3 bases to trimming and J lost 3 bases, with 10 bases between them. Looked up from germline, CDR1 is MDHEN and CDR2 is SYDVKM. The CDR3 is 14 residues long. On this clonotype: Its antigen is undetermined.

Axillary draining lymph nodes of breast cancer patients supplied the node samples. Sequencing was performed on axillary lymph node tissue. The source of this sequence is a female donor with breast cancer. Some clones in this sample may be carry-over from other donors' samples. The genes are TRBV28 and TRBJ2-3; D may be TRBD1 (6 bases). CDR3 sequence: CASSFLQGTDTQYF. In nucleotides, the CDR3 is TGTGCCAGCAGTTTTCTGCAGGGGACAGATACGCAGTATTTT.